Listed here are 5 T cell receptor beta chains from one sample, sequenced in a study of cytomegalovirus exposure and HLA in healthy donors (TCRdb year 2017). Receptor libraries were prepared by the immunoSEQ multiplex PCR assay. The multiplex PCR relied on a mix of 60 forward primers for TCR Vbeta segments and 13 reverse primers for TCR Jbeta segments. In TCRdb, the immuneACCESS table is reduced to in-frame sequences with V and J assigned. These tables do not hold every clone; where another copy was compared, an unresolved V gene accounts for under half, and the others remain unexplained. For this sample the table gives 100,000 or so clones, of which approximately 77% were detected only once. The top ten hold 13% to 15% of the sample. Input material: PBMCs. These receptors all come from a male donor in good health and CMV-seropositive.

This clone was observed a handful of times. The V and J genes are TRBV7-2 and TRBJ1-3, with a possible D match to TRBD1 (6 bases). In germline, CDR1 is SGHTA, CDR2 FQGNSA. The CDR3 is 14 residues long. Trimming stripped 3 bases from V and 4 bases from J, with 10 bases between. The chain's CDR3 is CASSLTGQGNTIYF. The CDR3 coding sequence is TGTGCCAGCAGCTTGACAGGACAGGGAAACACCATATATTTT.

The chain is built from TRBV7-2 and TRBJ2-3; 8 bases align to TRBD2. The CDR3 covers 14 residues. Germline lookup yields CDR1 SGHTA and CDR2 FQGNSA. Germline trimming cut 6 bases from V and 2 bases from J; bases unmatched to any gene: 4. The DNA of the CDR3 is TGTGCCAGCAGGGGACTAGTAGCCACAGATACGCAGTATTTT. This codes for CASRGLVATDTQYF.

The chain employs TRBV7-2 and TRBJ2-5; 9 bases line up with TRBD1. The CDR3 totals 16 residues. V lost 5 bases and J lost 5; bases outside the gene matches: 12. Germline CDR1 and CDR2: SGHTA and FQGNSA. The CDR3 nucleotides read TGTGCCAGCAGCCCAGAAGGGACAGGGAGGTTCGAGACCCAGTACTTC. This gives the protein CASSPEGTGRFETQYF.

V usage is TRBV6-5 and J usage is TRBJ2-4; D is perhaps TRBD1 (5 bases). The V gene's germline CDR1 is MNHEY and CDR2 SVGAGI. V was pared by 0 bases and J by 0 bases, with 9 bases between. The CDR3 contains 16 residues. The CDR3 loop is CASSYSWTRAKNIQYF. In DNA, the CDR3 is TGTGCCAGCAGTTACTCCTGGACACGAGCCAAAAACATTCAGTACTTC.

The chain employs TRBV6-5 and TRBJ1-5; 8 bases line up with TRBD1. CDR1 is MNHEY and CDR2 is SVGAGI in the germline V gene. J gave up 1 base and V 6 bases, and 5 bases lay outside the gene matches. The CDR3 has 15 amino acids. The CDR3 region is CASSATGVSNQPQHF. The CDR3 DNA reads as TGTGCCAGCAGCGCGACAGGGGTGAGCAATCAGCCCCAGCATTTT.